A selection of T cell receptor beta chains follows, all from one sample in a study of T cell responses to AZD1222 COVID-19 vaccine. This table comes from immunoSEQ multiplex PCR, and its TCRdb copy is limited to in-frame clones, with some not included. The sample carries about 150,000 clones, approximately 91% recorded once. The specimen comprised peripheral blood, sampled 28 days after the second AZD1222 dose. These receptors all stem from an adult who received the AZD1222 COVID-19 vaccine. Both conserved end residues are part of each CDR3. D genes are given only for firm matches. Only part of the rows carry a size: once, few, many, or a class if the clone is expanded.

v_call	j_call	clone_size	d_call	cdr3_aa	cdr3_nt
TRBV2	TRBJ2-1	NA	TRBD1	CALWSQSDKGGGEQFF	TGTGCCTTGTGGTCCCAAAGCGACAAAGGGGGCGGCGAGCAGTTCTTC
TRBV5-4	TRBJ1-6	once	NA	CASSSLGSPLHF	TGTGCCAGCAGCTCCCTCGGGTCACCCCTCCACTTT
TRBV7-9	TRBJ2-7	NA	NA	CASSYISGGYEQYF	TGTGCCAGCAGCTACATTAGCGGAGGCTACGAGCAGTACTTC
TRBV7-2	TRBJ2-3	NA	NA	CASSLVPGADTQYF	TGTGCCAGCAGCTTAGTCCCGGGTGCAGATACGCAGTATTTT
TRBV2	TRBJ2-7	NA	NA	CASMYSESQKYEQYF	TGTGCCAGCATGTATTCCGAGTCCCAGAAATACGAGCAGTACTTC
TRBV5-1	TRBJ1-2	NA	TRBD1	CASSRGGDSYGYTF	TGCGCCAGCAGCCGCGGGGGGGACAGCTATGGCTACACCTTC
TRBV18	TRBJ2-6	NA	NA	CASSPSVSLVSGANVLTF	TGTGCCAGCTCCCCTTCGGTTAGCCTAGTCTCTGGGGCCAACGTCCTGACTTTC
TRBV21-1	TRBJ1-5	NA	NA	CASSKDRMIVRTGVDSNQPQHF	TGTGCCAGCAGCAAAGACCGCATGATAGTAAGGACAGGGGTCGATAGCAATCAGCCCCAGCATTTT
TRBV27	TRBJ2-7	NA	NA	CASSTGLFEQYF	TGTGCCAGCAGCACAGGGTTATTCGAGCAGTACTTC
TRBV9	TRBJ2-3	NA	TRBD1	CASSPQGQGAWADTQYF	TGTGCCAGCAGCCCCCAGGGACAGGGGGCTTGGGCAGATACGCAGTATTTT
TRBV18	TRBJ1-5	NA	NA	CASSPGGSQPQHF	TGTGCCAGCTCACCAGGGGGTAGTCAGCCCCAGCATTTT
TRBV9	TRBJ1-1	few	NA	CASSAQGIEAFF	TGTGCCAGCAGCGCGCAGGGGATTGAAGCTTTCTTT
TRBV7-2	TRBJ1-6	NA	TRBD1	CASSLWPGGSPRTNSPLHF	TGTGCCAGCAGCTTATGGCCAGGGGGAAGCCCGAGAACTAATTCACCCCTCCACTTT
TRBV19	TRBJ2-1	NA	NA	CASSPPLGRGTYNEQFF	TGTGCCAGTAGTCCTCCTTTGGGGAGGGGGACGTACAATGAGCAGTTCTTC
TRBV11-2	TRBJ2-7	NA	TRBD1	CASSLHRGQQYF	TGTGCCAGCAGCCTCCACAGGGGGCAGCAGTACTTC
TRBV7-8	TRBJ2-7	NA	NA	CASHPGLGTYEQYF	TGTGCCAGCCACCCAGGGCTGGGAACCTACGAGCAGTACTTC
TRBV29-1	TRBJ2-1	NA	TRBD2	CSVGPGGGSYNEQFF	TGCAGCGTGGGACCCGGGGGGGGCTCCTACAATGAGCAGTTCTTC
TRBV2	TRBJ2-7	NA	NA	CASRATGAKHSYEQYF	TGTGCCAGCAGGGCTACGGGGGCCAAACACTCCTACGAGCAGTACTTC
TRBV7-3	TRBJ2-7	few	TRBD1	CASSRDRGLGEQYF	TGTGCCAGCAGCCGGGACAGGGGGCTGGGCGAGCAGTACTTC
TRBV19	TRBJ2-4	few	TRBD1	CASSPRDSIQYF	TGTGCCAGTAGTCCCCGGGACAGTATTCAGTACTTC
TRBV29-1	TRBJ1-2	NA	TRBD1	CSVGGDSYGYTF	TGCAGCGTTGGGGGGGACAGTTATGGCTACACCTTC
TRBV6-2/TRBV6-3	TRBJ2-7	NA	TRBD2	CASSNSGRQDEQYF	TGTGCCAGCAGTAATAGCGGGAGGCAGGACGAGCAGTACTTC
TRBV5-1	TRBJ1-4	NA	NA	CASSLVAGQEEKLFF	TGCGCCAGCAGCTTGGTTGCAGGGCAAGAAGAAAAACTGTTTTTT
TRBV28	TRBJ2-5	NA	TRBD2	CASTASGSEETQYF	TGTGCCAGCACAGCTAGCGGGAGTGAAGAGACCCAGTACTTC
TRBV4-2	TRBJ1-3	NA	TRBD1	CASSQTGDRGNTIYF	TGTGCCAGCAGCCAGACAGGGGACCGAGGAAACACCATATATTTT
TRBV4-1	TRBJ2-7	NA	NA	CASSQDEGHSHLVSEQYF	TGCGCCAGCAGCCAAGATGAAGGCCACAGTCATCTTGTTTCCGAGCAGTACTTC
TRBV6-1	TRBJ1-4	NA	NA	CASSEAWQPHEKLFF	TGTGCCAGCAGTGAAGCTTGGCAGCCCCATGAAAAACTGTTTTTT
TRBV5-3	TRBJ1-5	NA	NA	CARSPGQNDQPQHF	TGTGCCAGAAGCCCCGGTCAGAACGATCAGCCCCAGCATTTT
TRBV18	TRBJ1-4	NA	NA	CASSPLRSGLDEKLFF	TGTGCCAGCTCACCACTCAGATCAGGGTTAGATGAAAAACTGTTTTTT
TRBV3-1/TRBV3-2	TRBJ1-5	NA	NA	CASSQDNDIYQPQHF	TGTGCCAGCAGCCAAGATAACGACATCTATCAGCCCCAGCATTTT
TRBV7-2	TRBJ2-7	NA	NA	CASTPDVAGHSYEQYF	TGTGCCAGCACCCCCGATGTCGCGGGCCACTCCTACGAGCAGTACTTC